This section outlines one T cell receptor (beta chain) sequence together with its context. This sample is part of a study of blood T cell repertoires in COVID-19. Study context: Sites in the United States, Italy and Spain provided acute and convalescent COVID-19 samples. PBMCs, B-cell-depleted T cells, or T cells were the source of the cDNA or gDNA that made up the material.

How the authors handled the data: For nucleated cells, counts were estimated from reference gene primer amplification. Only in-frame clones appear in the TCRdb table, and some are missing; sequencing was by immunoSEQ multiplex PCR. The D gene and trimming were derived from the DNA, and the V and J assignments and clone size from that table. The sample shows around 170,000 clones, roughly four fifths of them seen only once. This clonotype originated in a middle-aged woman with acute or convalescent COVID-19. The sample was peripheral blood.

The CDR3 region is CSPGGVSDEQFF. The DNA for the CDR3 is TGCAGCCCCGGGGGGGTAAGCGATGAGCAGTTCTTC. The chain recombines TRBV29-1 with TRBJ2-1; 8 positions match TRBD2. Germline-derived CDR1 and CDR2 are SQVTM and ANQGSEA. The CDR3 is made up of 12 amino acids. With 8 bases clipped from V and 8 bases from J, the junction kept 8 bases outside the gene matches.